This record concerns one T cell receptor (beta chain) sequence. What it binds is not known. This specimen comes from a study of CD8+ T cells in alopecia areata. Extracted from the samples, RNA was reverse transcribed into cDNA to serve as the sequencing template. The protocol was immunoSEQ multiplex PCR, while the TCRdb copy is restricted to in-frame clones and leaves out a portion. Counted here are 150,000 or so clones, 55% occurring once; the ten biggest clones make up over 4%. Study conclusions and caveats: Elevated clonality characterized lesional scalp relative to normal scalp, particularly in alopecia totalis/universalis.

PBMCs provided sorted CD4+ and CD8+ T cells. The CDR3 has 13 amino acids. Trimming cost V 1 base and J 4 bases, with 8 bases left between them. Germline CDR1 reads SQVTM; CDR2 reads ANQGSEA. This TCR derives from a human donor in good health. The sequencing sample was made of CD4+ T cells sorted from blood. J is TRBJ1-5 and V is TRBV29-1; D is unclear. DNA for the CDR3: TGCAGCGTTGAAGTCGGGTGGAATCAGCCCCAGCATTTT. It is translated as CSVEVGWNQPQHF.